The clone carrying this TCR beta chain appeared a few times. With a J-beta primer mix and a sample-barcoded 5' primer, a second PCR ran about 7 to 12 cycles. All cDNA molecules were each tagged by a template-switch adaptor with 12 random nucleotides. TCRdb reanalysed the 5' RACE reads using MiXCR and keeps one entry per CDR3 protein. This sample has approximately 1.5 million distinct CDR3 sequences, with about 45% found just once. Trimming at V came to 5 bases and at J to 6 bases, leaving 6 bases not matched to a gene. Looked up from germline, CDR1 is SGHTA and CDR2 is FQGNSA. This CDR3 has 15 residues. The record originates from a study of blood T cells in healthy people across ages. In terms of origin and age, donors were healthy Caucasian individuals from Russia aged about 6 to 90.

This TCR derives from a woman younger than 30 in good health. Sequenced: blood. V usage is TRBV7-2 and J usage is TRBJ2-1, with 11 bases matching TRBD2. Here the CDR3 reads CASSILAGGINEQFF. The CDR3 DNA sequence: TGTGCCAGCAGCATTCTAGCGGGAGGTATCAATGAGCAGTTCTTC.